A selection of T cell receptor beta chains follows, all from one sample in a study of post-analysis software for immune sequencing data. From the PCR reads, TCRdb called clonotypes with MiXCR, one entry per CDR3 protein. Among around 400,000 distinct CDR3 sequences listed, 39% were seen once. Sequenced input: blood. The origin of the receptors is a girl aged 2 to 9 with multiple sclerosis. The CDR3 runs from the conserved cysteine through the conserved F or W. Fields, in order: clone size, J gene, D gene, V gene, CDR3 protein, CDR3 DNA. The D gene is left open where the match is weak. Some rows mark clone size as missing; the rest say once, few, many or name a class of expanded clone.

clone size: -; J gene: TRBJ1-1; D gene: -; V gene: TRBV15; CDR3 protein: CATSRDKAGRAFF; CDR3 DNA: TGTGCCACCAGCAGAGATAAGGCAGGCAGGGCTTTCTTT
clone size: few; J gene: TRBJ2-7; D gene: -; V gene: TRBV6-6; CDR3 protein: CASSYGKGSYEQYF; CDR3 DNA: TGTGCCAGCAGTTACGGGAAGGGTTCCTACGAGCAGTACTTC
clone size: -; J gene: TRBJ2-1; D gene: TRBD2; V gene: TRBV5-6; CDR3 protein: CASSLVRGRTSVSSYNEQFF; CDR3 DNA: TGTGCCAGCAGCTTGGTCAGGGGTAGGACTAGCGTGAGCTCCTACAATGAGCAGTTCTTC
clone size: -; J gene: TRBJ1-2; D gene: -; V gene: TRBV12-3/TRBV12-4; CDR3 protein: CASSSQGLHNYGYTF; CDR3 DNA: TGTGCCAGCAGTTCCCAGGGGCTCCATAACTATGGCTACACCTTC
clone size: -; J gene: TRBJ1-3; D gene: -; V gene: TRBV10-3; CDR3 protein: CAISSVSSGNTIYF; CDR3 DNA: TGTGCCATCAGTAGCGTGAGCTCTGGAAACACCATATATTTT
clone size: -; J gene: TRBJ1-2; D gene: -; V gene: TRBV6-1; CDR3 protein: CASKRTGPVSDYGYTF; CDR3 DNA: TGTGCCAGCAAGCGGACGGGACCCGTGAGCGACTATGGCTACACCTTC
clone size: -; J gene: TRBJ2-7; D gene: TRBD1; V gene: TRBV28; CDR3 protein: CASSLGDRGFYEQYF; CDR3 DNA: TGTGCCAGCAGTTTGGGGGACAGGGGGTTCTACGAGCAGTACTTC
clone size: -; J gene: TRBJ2-7; D gene: TRBD1; V gene: TRBV4-3; CDR3 protein: CASSQDRGIGQGTYEQYF; CDR3 DNA: TGCGCCAGCAGCCAAGATCGAGGAATCGGACAGGGCACCTACGAGCAGTACTTC
clone size: -; J gene: TRBJ2-7; D gene: -; V gene: TRBV7-9; CDR3 protein: CASTGSYYEQYF; CDR3 DNA: TGTGCCAGCACGGGATCCTACTACGAGCAGTACTTC
clone size: -; J gene: TRBJ2-5; D gene: TRBD1; V gene: TRBV5-1; CDR3 protein: CASSMTGGYEVETQYF; CDR3 DNA: TGCGCCAGCAGCATGACAGGGGGCTATGAGGTAGAGACCCAGTACTTC
clone size: -; J gene: TRBJ2-7; D gene: TRBD2; V gene: TRBV20-1; CDR3 protein: CSARDRLAGDYEQYF; CDR3 DNA: TGCAGTGCTAGAGATCGGCTAGCGGGAGACTACGAGCAGTACTTC
clone size: few; J gene: TRBJ2-1; D gene: -; V gene: TRBV6-5; CDR3 protein: CASSYSSGVYNEQFF; CDR3 DNA: TGTGCCAGCAGTTACTCTAGCGGAGTTTACAATGAGCAGTTCTTC
clone size: -; J gene: TRBJ2-3; D gene: TRBD2; V gene: TRBV20-1; CDR3 protein: CSAKTPGGGDTQYF; CDR3 DNA: TGCAGTGCTAAAACCCCGGGAGGGGGAGATACGCAGTATTTT
clone size: -; J gene: TRBJ2-3; D gene: -; V gene: TRBV6-1; CDR3 protein: CASSSPGTFTDTQYF; CDR3 DNA: TGTGCCAGCAGTTCACCCGGGACTTTCACAGATACGCAGTATTTT
clone size: few; J gene: TRBJ1-1; D gene: TRBD1; V gene: TRBV20-1; CDR3 protein: CSARDWDRGSTEAFF; CDR3 DNA: TGCAGTGCTAGAGATTGGGACAGGGGATCCACTGAAGCTTTCTTT
clone size: -; J gene: TRBJ2-1; D gene: -; V gene: TRBV10-3; CDR3 protein: CASSWDGVNEQFF; CDR3 DNA: TGTGCCTCATCATGGGATGGGGTGAATGAGCAGTTCTTC
clone size: -; J gene: TRBJ2-5; D gene: -; V gene: TRBV2; CDR3 protein: CASSEGRGYGQYF; CDR3 DNA: TGTGCCAGCAGTGAAGGGCGCGGTTACGGGCAGTACTTC
clone size: -; J gene: TRBJ2-2; D gene: TRBD1; V gene: TRBV6-4; CDR3 protein: CASSALGQGNTGELFF; CDR3 DNA: TGTGCCAGCAGTGCGCTGGGACAGGGGAACACCGGGGAGCTGTTTTTT
clone size: -; J gene: TRBJ2-7; D gene: TRBD1; V gene: TRBV5-1; CDR3 protein: CASSLQGFGFANEQYF; CDR3 DNA: TGCGCCAGCAGCTTACAGGGGTTCGGGTTCGCTAACGAGCAGTACTTC
clone size: few; J gene: TRBJ2-7; D gene: TRBD1; V gene: TRBV29-1; CDR3 protein: CSVLRTFTGGGYYEQYF; CDR3 DNA: TGCAGCGTTTTGAGGACTTTTACAGGGGGAGGATACTACGAGCAGTACTTC
clone size: -; J gene: TRBJ2-1; D gene: -; V gene: TRBV20-1; CDR3 protein: CSAERRLGDNEQFF; CDR3 DNA: TGCAGTGCTGAGAGGCGACTAGGTGACAATGAGCAGTTCTTC
clone size: few; J gene: TRBJ2-3; D gene: TRBD1; V gene: TRBV5-1; CDR3 protein: CASSFGTGGTDTQYF; CDR3 DNA: TGCGCCAGCAGCTTCGGGACAGGGGGCACAGATACGCAGTATTTT
clone size: once; J gene: TRBJ2-7; D gene: TRBD1; V gene: TRBV28; CDR3 protein: CASRGGGQGFAHEQYF; CDR3 DNA: TGTGCCAGCAGGGGGGGTGGACAGGGTTTCGCCCACGAGCAGTACTTC
clone size: -; J gene: TRBJ2-3; D gene: TRBD2; V gene: TRBV4-1; CDR3 protein: CASSQGEGGGIFTDTQYF; CDR3 DNA: TGCGCCAGCAGCCAAGGAGAGGGCGGGGGAATCTTCACAGATACGCAGTATTTT
clone size: -; J gene: TRBJ2-3; D gene: TRBD1; V gene: TRBV15; CDR3 protein: CATSPPYTRDRYPDTQYF; CDR3 DNA: TGTGCCACCAGCCCACCATACACGCGGGACAGGTATCCAGATACGCAGTATTTT
clone size: -; J gene: TRBJ2-7; D gene: -; V gene: TRBV28; CDR3 protein: CASSLQGSRGYEQYF; CDR3 DNA: TGTGCCAGCAGTCTACAGGGAAGTCGAGGGTACGAGCAGTACTTC
clone size: -; J gene: TRBJ1-1; D gene: -; V gene: TRBV28; CDR3 protein: CASSLRSRKAFF; CDR3 DNA: TGTGCCAGCAGTTTACGGTCCAGGAAAGCTTTCTTT
clone size: -; J gene: TRBJ2-5; D gene: -; V gene: TRBV27; CDR3 protein: CASSGNYQETQYF; CDR3 DNA: TGTGCCAGCAGTGGGAACTACCAAGAGACCCAGTACTTC